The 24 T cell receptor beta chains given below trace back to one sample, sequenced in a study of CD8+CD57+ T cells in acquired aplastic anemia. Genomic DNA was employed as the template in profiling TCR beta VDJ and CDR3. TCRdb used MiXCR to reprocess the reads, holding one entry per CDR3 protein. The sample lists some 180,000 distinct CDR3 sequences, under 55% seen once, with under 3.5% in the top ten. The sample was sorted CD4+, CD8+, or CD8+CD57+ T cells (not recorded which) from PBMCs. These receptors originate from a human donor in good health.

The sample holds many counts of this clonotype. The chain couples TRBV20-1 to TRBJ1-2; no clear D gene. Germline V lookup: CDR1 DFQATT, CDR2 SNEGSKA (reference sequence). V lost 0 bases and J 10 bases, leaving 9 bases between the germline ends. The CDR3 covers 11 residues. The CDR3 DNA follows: TGCAGTGCTAGAGAGGGATTTGACTACACCTTC. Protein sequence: CSAREGFDYTF.

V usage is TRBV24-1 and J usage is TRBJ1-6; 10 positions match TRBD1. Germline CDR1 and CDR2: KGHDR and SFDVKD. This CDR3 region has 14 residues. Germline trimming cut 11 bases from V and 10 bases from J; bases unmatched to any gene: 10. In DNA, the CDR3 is TGTGCCAGTAGCGAGGGACAGGGGCGATCACCCCTCCACTTT. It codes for CASSEGQGRSPLHF.

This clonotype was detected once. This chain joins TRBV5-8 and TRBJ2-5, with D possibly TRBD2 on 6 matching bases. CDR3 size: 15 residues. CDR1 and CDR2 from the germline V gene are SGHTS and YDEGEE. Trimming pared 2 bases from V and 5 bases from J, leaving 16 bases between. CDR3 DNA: TGTGCCAGCAGCTTCGGCACAGGCGGGGCGGAGACCCAGTACTTC. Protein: CASSFGTGGAETQYF.

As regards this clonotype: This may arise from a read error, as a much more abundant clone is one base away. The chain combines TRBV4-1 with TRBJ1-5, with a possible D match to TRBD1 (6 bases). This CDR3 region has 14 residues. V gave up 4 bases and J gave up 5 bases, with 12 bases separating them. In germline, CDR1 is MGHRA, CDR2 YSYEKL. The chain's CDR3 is CASSLLGGYQPQHF. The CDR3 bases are TGCGCCAGCAGCCTGTTGGGGGGCTATCAGCCCCAGCATTTT.

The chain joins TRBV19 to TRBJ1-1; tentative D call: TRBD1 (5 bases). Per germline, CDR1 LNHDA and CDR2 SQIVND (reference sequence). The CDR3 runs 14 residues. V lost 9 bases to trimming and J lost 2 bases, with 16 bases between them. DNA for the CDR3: TGTGCCAGCGCCCCAATTGACAGAAACACTGAAGCTTTCTTT. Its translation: CASAPIDRNTEAFF.

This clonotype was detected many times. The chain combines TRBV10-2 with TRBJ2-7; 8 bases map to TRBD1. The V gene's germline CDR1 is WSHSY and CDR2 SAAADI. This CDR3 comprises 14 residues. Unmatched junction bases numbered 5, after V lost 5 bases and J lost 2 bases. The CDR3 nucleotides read TGCGCCAGCAGTTTGACAGGGGAAACCTACGAGCAGTACTTC. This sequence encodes CASSLTGETYEQYF.

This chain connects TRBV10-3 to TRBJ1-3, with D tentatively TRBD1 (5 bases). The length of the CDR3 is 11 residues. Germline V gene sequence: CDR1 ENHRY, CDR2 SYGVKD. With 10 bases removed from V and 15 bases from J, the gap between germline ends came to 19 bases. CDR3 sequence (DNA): TGTGCCAGCAGGAAGGGGTTCGATGGATATTTT. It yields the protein CASRKGFDGYF.

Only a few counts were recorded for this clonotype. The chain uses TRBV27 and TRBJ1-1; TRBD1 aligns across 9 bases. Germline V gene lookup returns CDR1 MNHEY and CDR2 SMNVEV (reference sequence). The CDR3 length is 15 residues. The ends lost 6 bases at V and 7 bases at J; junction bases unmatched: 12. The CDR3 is CASRTGGAGSGEAFF. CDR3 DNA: TGTGCCAGCAGAACAGGGGGCGCAGGTTCCGGTGAAGCTTTCTTT.

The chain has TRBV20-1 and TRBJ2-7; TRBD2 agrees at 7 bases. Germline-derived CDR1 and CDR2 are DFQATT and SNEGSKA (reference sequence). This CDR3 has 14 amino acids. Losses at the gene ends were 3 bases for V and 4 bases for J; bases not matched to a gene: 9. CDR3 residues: CSASFGSGSYEQYF. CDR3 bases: TGCAGTGCTAGTTTTGGTAGCGGGTCTTACGAGCAGTACTTC.

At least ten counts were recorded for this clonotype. The CDR3: CASSHSGTANTEAFF. CDR3 DNA sequence: TGTGCCAGCAGCCACTCCGGGACAGCGAACACTGAAGCTTTCTTT. The chain joins TRBV4-2 to TRBJ1-1, with 7 bases fitting TRBD1. Germline V gives CDR1 LGHNA, CDR2 YNFKEQ. The CDR3 runs to 15 residues. The V segment lost 3 bases and the J segment 1 base; nucleotides outside the gene matches: 5.

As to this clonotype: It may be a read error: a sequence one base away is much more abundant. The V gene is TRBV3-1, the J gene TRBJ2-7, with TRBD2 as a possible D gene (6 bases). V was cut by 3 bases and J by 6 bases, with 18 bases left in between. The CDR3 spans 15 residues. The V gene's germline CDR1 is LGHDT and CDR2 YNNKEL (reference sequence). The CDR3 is CASSHPTIGRGEQYF. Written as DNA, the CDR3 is TGTGCCAGCAGCCACCCGACTATCGGGAGAGGCGAGCAGTACTTC.

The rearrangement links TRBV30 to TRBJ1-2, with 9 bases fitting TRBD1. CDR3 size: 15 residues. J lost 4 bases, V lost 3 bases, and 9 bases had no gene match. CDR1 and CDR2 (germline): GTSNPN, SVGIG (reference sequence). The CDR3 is CAWSGGQGGGYGYTF. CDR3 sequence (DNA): TGTGCCTGGAGCGGGGGACAGGGCGGAGGCTATGGCTACACCTTC. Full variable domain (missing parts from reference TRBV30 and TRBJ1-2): SQTIHQWPATLVQPVGSPLSLECTVEGTSNPNLYWYRQAAGRGLQLLFYSVGIGQISSEVPQNLSASRPQDRQFILSSKKLLLSDSGFYLCAWSGGQGGGYGYTFGSGTRLTVV.

The CDR3 DNA sequence: TGCAGTGCTTTCGAAAGCTCCTACAATGAGCAGTTCTTC. It codes for CSAFESSYNEQFF. The V gene is TRBV20-1, the J gene TRBJ2-1; the D is unclear. This CDR3 is built from 13 residues. Per germline, CDR1 DFQATT and CDR2 SNEGSKA (reference sequence). V lost 5 bases and J lost 0, with 8 bases in between.

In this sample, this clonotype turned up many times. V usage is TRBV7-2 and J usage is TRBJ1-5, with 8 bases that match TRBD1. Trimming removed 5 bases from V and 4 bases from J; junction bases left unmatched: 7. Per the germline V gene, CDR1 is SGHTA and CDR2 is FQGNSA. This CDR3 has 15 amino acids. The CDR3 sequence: CASSPGQAPNQPQHF. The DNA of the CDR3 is TGTGCCAGCAGCCCGGGACAGGCACCTAATCAGCCCCAGCATTTT.

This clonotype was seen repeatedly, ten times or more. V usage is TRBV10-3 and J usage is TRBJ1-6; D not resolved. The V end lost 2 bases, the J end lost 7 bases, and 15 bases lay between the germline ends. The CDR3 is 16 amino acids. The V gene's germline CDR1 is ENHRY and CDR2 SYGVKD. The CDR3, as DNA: TGTGCCATCAGTGAGCTAAGCAGGCTCGGGAATTCACCCCTCCACTTT. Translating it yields CAISELSRLGNSPLHF.

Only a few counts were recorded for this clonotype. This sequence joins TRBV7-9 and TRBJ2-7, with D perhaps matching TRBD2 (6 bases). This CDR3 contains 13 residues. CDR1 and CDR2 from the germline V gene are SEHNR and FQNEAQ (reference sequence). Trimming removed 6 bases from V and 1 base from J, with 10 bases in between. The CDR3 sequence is CASSSGTSYEQYF. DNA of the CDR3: TGTGCCAGCAGTTCAGGGACTTCCTACGAGCAGTACTTC.

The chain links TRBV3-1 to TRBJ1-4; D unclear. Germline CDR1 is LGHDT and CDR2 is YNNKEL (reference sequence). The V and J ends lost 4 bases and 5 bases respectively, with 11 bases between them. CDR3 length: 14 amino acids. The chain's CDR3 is CASSPGPTNEKLFF. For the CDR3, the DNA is TGTGCCAGCAGCCCGGGCCCTACCAATGAAAAACTGTTTTTT.

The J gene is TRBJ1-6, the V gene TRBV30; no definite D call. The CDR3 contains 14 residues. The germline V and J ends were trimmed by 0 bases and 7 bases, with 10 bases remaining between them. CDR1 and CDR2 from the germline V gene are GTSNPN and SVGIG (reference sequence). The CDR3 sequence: CAWSVLGTNSPLHF. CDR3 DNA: TGTGCCTGGAGTGTACTCGGAACGAATTCACCCCTCCACTTT.

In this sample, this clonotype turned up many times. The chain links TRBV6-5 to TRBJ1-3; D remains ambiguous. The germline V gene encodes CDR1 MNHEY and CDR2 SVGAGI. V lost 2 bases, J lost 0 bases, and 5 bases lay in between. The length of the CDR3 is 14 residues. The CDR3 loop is CASSYLLSGNTIYF. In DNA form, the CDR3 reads TGTGCCAGCAGTTACCTCCTCTCTGGAAACACCATATATTTT.

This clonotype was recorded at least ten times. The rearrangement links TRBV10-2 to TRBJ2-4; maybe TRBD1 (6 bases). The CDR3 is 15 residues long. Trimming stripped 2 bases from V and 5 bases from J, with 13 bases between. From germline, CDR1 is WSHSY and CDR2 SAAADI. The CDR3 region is CASSELGSGENIQYF. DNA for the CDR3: TGCGCCAGCAGTGAGCTCGGGTCAGGGGAAAACATTCAGTACTTC.

The CDR3 here is CASSGYWGSGANVLTF. DNA of the CDR3: TGTGCCAGTAGTGGTTATTGGGGGTCAGGGGCCAACGTCCTGACTTTC. The V gene is TRBV19, the J gene TRBJ2-6; D tentatively reads TRBD1 or TRBD2 (5 bases each). CDR3 length: 16 amino acids. Trimming left V 5 bases short and J 4 bases short, with 15 bases between. Germline CDR1 reads LNHDA; CDR2 reads SQIVND (reference sequence).

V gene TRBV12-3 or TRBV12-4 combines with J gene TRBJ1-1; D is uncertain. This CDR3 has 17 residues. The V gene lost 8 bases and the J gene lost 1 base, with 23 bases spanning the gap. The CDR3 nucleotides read TGTGCCAGCGGCCGCGCCCGGAAAGACCAGAAGAACACTGAAGCTTTCTTT. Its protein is CASGRARKDQKNTEAFF.

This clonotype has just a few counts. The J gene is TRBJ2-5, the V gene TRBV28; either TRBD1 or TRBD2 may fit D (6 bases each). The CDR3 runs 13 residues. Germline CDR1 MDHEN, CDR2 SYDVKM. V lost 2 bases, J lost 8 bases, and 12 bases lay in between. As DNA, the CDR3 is TGTGCCAGCAGTTTAGTAAGGGGGGCCACCCAGTACTTC. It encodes CASSLVRGATQYF.

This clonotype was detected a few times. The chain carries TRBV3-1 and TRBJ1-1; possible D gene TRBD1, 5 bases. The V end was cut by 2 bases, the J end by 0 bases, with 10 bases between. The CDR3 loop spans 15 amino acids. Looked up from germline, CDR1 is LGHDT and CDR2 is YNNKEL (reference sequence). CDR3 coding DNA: TGTGCCAGCAGCCAATTGACAGCCATGAACACTGAAGCTTTCTTT. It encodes CASSQLTAMNTEAFF.